The clone carrying this T cell receptor beta chain was seen repeatedly, ten times or more. Its antigen is not identified. These data belong to a study of T-cell reconstitution after alpha-beta-depleted transplantation in children. Overall study findings and caveats: TCRbeta diversity was high at day 60 in some patients (a result of surviving recipient T cells and thymic progenitors). After one year, T-cell counts and TCRbeta diversity mostly came from new T cells.

J was trimmed by 5 bases and V by 6 bases; bases with no gene match: 6. Germline V CDR1 and CDR2: MDHEN, SYDVKM. The CDR3 runs to 13 residues. During its preparation, the TCRbeta library received unique molecular identifiers. TCRdb independently ran MiXCR on the PCR reads; one entry per CDR3 protein. This table has about 980,000 distinct CDR3 sequences, about 31% appearing once. Sample: PBMCs, mostly from graft donor cells, taken 360 days after TCRalphabeta/CD19-depleted stem cell transplant. The source of this sequence is a boy younger than two who had a stem cell transplant for SCID, so the T cells may come from the graft donor. This chain joins TRBV28 and TRBJ2-5; TRBD2 aligns across 7 bases. CDR3 region: CASRQAGRETQYF. DNA for the CDR3: TGTGCCAGCAGACAAGCGGGGCGGGAGACCCAGTACTTC.